This T cell receptor beta chain was identified in a study of monozygotic twins with inflammatory bowel disease (dated by TCRdb to about 2019). Regarding the study in general: A total of about 28 monozygotic twin pairs were included in the full study, comprising nine German pairs (four IBD-concordant, five IBD-discordant) and 19 IBD-discordant Danish pairs. The search for disease-associated traits relied mainly on comparing, within discordant pairs, IBD patients with their genetically identical healthy co-twins. Each individual had, on average, about 151 000 unique TCRalpha sequences and 181 000 unique TCRbeta sequences available for analysis. Results and caveats for the whole study, not just this receptor: Repertoire similarity did not differ between concordant and discordant twins, which could be due to limited statistical power. Distinction between different T cell subtypes could not be achieved in the analysis. Measured by the inverse Simpson index, TCRbeta repertoire diversity was lower in IBD patients than in their healthy co-twins. No single strong signal or clonotype linked to IBD turned up in the results, so the idea that one exists was not supported. Because patients received different immunosuppressive treatments, the repertoires may have picked up extra background noise and variability between individuals. IBD patients shared fewer clonotypes with other individuals than healthy twins did, most markedly in patients showing signs of disease activity.

From each donor, a roughly 2.5 ml peripheral blood sample was drawn into PAXgene tubes and stored at -80 degrees C. Without any T cell sorting, total RNA was extracted from whole blood using the PAXgene blood miRNA kit on an automated QIAcube. Peripheral blood from monozygotic twin pairs, either concordant or discordant for inflammatory bowel disease, underwent deep TCRalpha and TCRbeta repertoire profiling that used unique molecular barcoding. Smoking habits were recorded for all twin pairs, with individuals classified as current, former or never smokers. As encoded in the germline V gene, CDR1 is MGHDK while CDR2 is SYGVNS. Including the terminal cysteine and phenylalanine, the CDR3 comprises 13 residues. No DNA sequence was recorded. Receptors were amplified or captured by 5' RACE. Preparation of each TCR library used roughly 3,300 ng of total RNA. For each sample, cDNA synthesis with SMARTScribe reverse transcriptase was split into eight separate reactions. During cDNA synthesis, template switching was used to introduce unique molecular identifiers that contained a 6-nucleotide sample barcode. Amplification of TCRalpha and TCRbeta cDNA involved two nested PCRs of roughly 17 and 9 cycles, and each PCR was followed by bead purification. Before amplification, the cDNA was treated with uracil DNA-glycosylase and purified using the QIAquick PCR purification kit. The second PCR added Illumina TruSeq-compatible adapters along with sample-specific barcodes. Library quality and concentration were checked on TapeStation and Qubit, and libraries were pooled at roughly 5.1 ng each. Sequencing of the pooled libraries was done on an Illumina HiSeq2500 single-index Rapid Run using custom sequencing primers and 2 x 100 bp reads. The study's processing was this. MiGEC version 1.2.6 was used for UMI-based consensus assembly, which corrected PCR and sequencing errors. MiXCR version 2.1.1 handled V(D)J alignment, clonotype assembly and CDR3 extraction. To normalise gene usage, clonotype sharing and MAIT/NKT TCR abundance, the analysis used the top 1000, 10 000 and 20 000 clonotypes per sample. After downsampling to 27 000 UMIs, diversity was calculated as the inverse Simpson index using the vegan R package. Paired Mann-Whitney U tests were applied to discordant twin pairs, with Benjamini-Hochberg correction for multiple testing. TCRdb reprocessed the sequencing reads and holds a single record per CDR3 protein sequence, with no DNA. The V and J calls reflect TCRdb's pipeline rather than the authors' work. This sample's table has entries for hundreds of thousands of distinct CDR3 sequences. Jointly, the top ten make up roughly 2.2% of the sample.

As to this clonotype: Its antigen remains unidentified.

Sequenced sample: blood. The TCR sequence derives from a human donor with ulcerative colitis or Crohn's disease, or a healthy co-twin of an affected twin (not recorded which). The V and J genes are TRBV25-1 and TRBJ2-4; TCRdb's D call of TRBD1 is untestable without DNA. The CDR3 corresponds to CASRGTDKNIQYF.